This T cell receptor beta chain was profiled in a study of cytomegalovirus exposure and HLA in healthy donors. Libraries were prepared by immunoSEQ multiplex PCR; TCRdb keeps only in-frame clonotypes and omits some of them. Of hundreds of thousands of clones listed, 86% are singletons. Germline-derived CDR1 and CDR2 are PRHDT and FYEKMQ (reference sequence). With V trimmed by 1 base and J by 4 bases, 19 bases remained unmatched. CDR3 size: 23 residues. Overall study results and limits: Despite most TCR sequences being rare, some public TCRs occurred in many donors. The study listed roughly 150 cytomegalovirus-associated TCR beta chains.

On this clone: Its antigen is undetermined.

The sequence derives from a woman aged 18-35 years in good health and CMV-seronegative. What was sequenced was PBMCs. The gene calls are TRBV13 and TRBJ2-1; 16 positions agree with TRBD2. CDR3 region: CASSLDLVNSGTSGRGKYNEQFF. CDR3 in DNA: TGTGCCAGCAGCTTAGACCTTGTCAATTCTGGGACTAGCGGGAGGGGTAAATACAATGAGCAGTTCTTC.